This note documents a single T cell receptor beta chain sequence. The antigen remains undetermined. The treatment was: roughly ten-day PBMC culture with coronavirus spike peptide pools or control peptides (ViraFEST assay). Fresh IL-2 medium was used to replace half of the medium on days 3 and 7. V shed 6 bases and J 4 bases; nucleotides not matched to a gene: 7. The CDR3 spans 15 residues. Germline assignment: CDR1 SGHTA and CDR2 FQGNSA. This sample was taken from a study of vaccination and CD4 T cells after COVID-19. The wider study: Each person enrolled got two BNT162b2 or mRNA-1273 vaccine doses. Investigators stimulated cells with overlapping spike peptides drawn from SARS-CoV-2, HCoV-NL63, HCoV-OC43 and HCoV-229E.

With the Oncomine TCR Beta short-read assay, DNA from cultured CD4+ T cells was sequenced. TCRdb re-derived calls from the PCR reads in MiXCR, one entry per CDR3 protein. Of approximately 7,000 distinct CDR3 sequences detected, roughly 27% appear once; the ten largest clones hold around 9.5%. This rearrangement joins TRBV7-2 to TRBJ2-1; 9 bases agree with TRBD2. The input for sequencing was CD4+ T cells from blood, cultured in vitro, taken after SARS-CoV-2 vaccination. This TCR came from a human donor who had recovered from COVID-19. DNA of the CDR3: TGTGCCAGCAGACCCGGGACTAGCAGTTACAATGAGCAGTTCTTC. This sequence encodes CASRPGTSSYNEQFF.